These 20 T cell receptor beta chains originate from one sample sequenced in a study of post-analysis software for immune sequencing data (dated by TCRdb to between 2014 and 2017). Study-level results and caveats: Significantly higher frequencies in patients than in controls were found for roughly 5 TRBV segments, including TRBV5-6, TRBV5-1 and TRBV20-1.

The library was produced with PCR. These reads were obtained on an Illumina HiSeq 2500. Unique molecular identifiers were incorporated into TCR beta cDNA libraries to reduce PCR and sequencing biases. TCRdb applied fastp at Q25 and MiXCR to the public reads, then kept only in-frame beta chains. Duplicate CDR3 protein sequences are folded into a single record with the most common DNA and genes. Present in this sample are about 540,000 distinct CDR3 sequences, 34% of which were seen just once. 6% of the sample goes to the ten largest clones. For these receptors, no antigen is known. The sequenced sample was blood. Source of these receptors: a girl aged 2-17 years with multiple sclerosis.

The chain employs TRBV20-1 and TRBJ2-4; 9 bases fit TRBD2. Germline CDR1 reads DFQATT; CDR2 reads SNEGSKA (reference sequence). The CDR3 is made up of 16 amino acids. The junction had 10 bases not matched to a gene; V was cut back by 3 bases and J by 4 bases. CDR3 bases: TGCAGTGCTAGTCAGGCTAGCGGGGCGCCAAAAAACATTCAGTACTTC. Translated, it gives CSASQASGAPKNIQYF.

Points on this clonotype: One end of the junction does not line up with germline, which may come from a read error. The chain carries TRBV7-9 and TRBJ2-3; 9 bases agree with TRBD2. CDR1 is SEHNR, CDR2 FQNEAQ, per germline (reference sequence). There are 15 residues in the CDR3. The CDR3 loop is CANSWERGVTDTQYF. The CDR3 DNA is TGTGCCAACAGCTGGGAGCGGGGGGTGACAGATACGCAGTATTTT.

This clonotype was observed a few times. The chain combines TRBV20-1 with TRBJ2-3; no definite D call. Per the germline V gene, CDR1 is DFQATT and CDR2 is SNEGSKA (reference sequence). CDR3 size: 13 residues. The ends were cut back, 4 bases at V and 0 bases at J, with 8 bases in the middle. Here the CDR3 DNA reads TGCAGTGCTAACTTAGAAAGCACAGATACGCAGTATTTT. It translates to CSANLESTDTQYF.

The chain carries TRBV6-1 and TRBJ2-3, with D possibly TRBD1 on 6 matching bases. The CDR3 consists of 16 residues. Germline V gene data show CDR1 as MNHNS and CDR2 as SASEGT. The V and J ends lost 5 bases and 3 bases respectively, with 18 bases between them. The CDR3 DNA reads TGTGCCAGCAGTCCCGTCCCGGCTACAGGGACAGATACGCAGTATTTT. Its translation is CASSPVPATGTDTQYF.

The chain couples TRBV11-2 to TRBJ2-3; perhaps TRBD2 as D (6 bases). From germline, CDR1 is SGHAT and CDR2 FQNNGV. The CDR3 is made up of 16 amino acids. Trimming pared 1 base from V and 4 bases from J, leaving 15 bases between. CDR3 sequence (DNA): TGTGCCAGCAGCTTAGGGGCATGGGGAGGTCCAGATACGCAGTATTTT. Translation gives CASSLGAWGGPDTQYF.

The table lists this clonotype with a few counts. The chain couples TRBV7-2 to TRBJ1-6; D gene unclear. V dropped 8 bases and J dropped 5 bases, with 19 bases sitting between them. Germline assignment: CDR1 SGHTA and CDR2 FQGNSA. This CDR3 has 16 amino acids. The CDR3 bases are TGTGCCAGCTCACCTAGTTATTGGACCGATAATTCACCCCTCCACTTT. Protein product: CASSPSYWTDNSPLHF.

The CDR3 region is CASSQGREGGGYTF. CDR3 DNA: TGTGCCAGCAGCCAAGGCAGGGAAGGTGGTGGCTACACCTTC. The V gene is TRBV3-1, the J gene TRBJ1-2, with D possibly TRBD1 on 5 matching bases. There are 14 residues in the CDR3. Germline values: CDR1 LGHDT, CDR2 YNNKEL (reference sequence). With 1 base removed from V and 7 bases from J, the gap between germline ends came to 13 bases.

The genes are TRBV6-1 and TRBJ2-6, with TRBD2 matching over 12 bases. The CDR3 has 17 residues. Looked up from germline, CDR1 is MNHNS and CDR2 is SASEGT. J gave up 0 bases and V 5 bases, and 2 bases lay outside the gene matches. CDR3 bases: TGTGCCAGCAGTCAACTAGCGGGGGGCTCTGGGGCCAACGTCCTGACTTTC. Translation gives CASSQLAGGSGANVLTF.

This chain uses TRBV20-1 with TRBJ2-2, with 7 bases lining up with TRBD2. The CDR3 spans 15 residues. The germline V gene has CDR1 DFQATT and CDR2 SNEGSKA (reference sequence). After removal of 6 bases from V and 6 bases from J, the junction contained 13 bases not matched to a gene. This CDR3 reads CSASPGGLVAGELFF. The CDR3 DNA follows: TGCAGTGCCTCCCCGGGAGGACTAGTTGCCGGGGAGCTGTTTTTT.

This chain uses TRBV5-6 with TRBJ2-7; D remains unclear. Germline CDR1 SGHDT, CDR2 YYEEEE. The CDR3 runs to 13 residues. Trimming left V 5 bases short and J 2 bases short, with 11 bases between. CDR3 protein: CASSDDGTYEQYF. The CDR3 nucleotides read TGTGCCAGCAGTGATGACGGAACCTACGAGCAGTACTTC.

This chain links TRBV5-4 with TRBJ2-2, with TRBD2 matching 7 bases. V dropped 0 bases and J dropped 6; count of bases not matched to a gene: 2. Germline lookup yields CDR1 SGHNT and CDR2 YYREEE (reference sequence). The CDR3 length is 14 residues. In nucleotides, the CDR3 is TGTGCCAGCAGCTTGGCTGGGGGGGCCGGGGAGCTGTTTTTT. As protein: CASSLAGGAGELFF. Looking up the rest from reference TRBV5-4 and TRBJ2-2 gives the full variable domain: ETGVTQSPTHLIKTRGQQVTLRCSSQSGHNTVSWYQQALGQGPQFIFQYYREEENGRGNFPPRFSGLQFPNYSSELNVNALELDDSALYLCASSLAGGAGELFFGEGSRLTVL.

The chain employs TRBV28 and TRBJ1-2; no firm D call. The CDR3 is 13 amino acids. The germline V gene encodes CDR1 MDHEN and CDR2 SYDVKM. Between the trimmed V and J ends, which lost 4 bases and 3 bases, there was a span of 9 bases. This CDR3 is CASSSPGDYGYTF. The CDR3 DNA is TGTGCCAGCAGTTCTCCGGGCGACTATGGCTACACCTTC.

The V gene is TRBV3-1, the J gene TRBJ2-7, with a tentative D call TRBD2 (7 bases). The CDR3 totals 13 residues. V gave up 4 bases and J gave up 7 bases, with 14 bases separating them. Germline values: CDR1 LGHDT, CDR2 YNNKEL (reference sequence). The CDR3 is CASSLPGGHEQYF. In DNA form, the CDR3 reads TGTGCCAGCAGCCTCCCGGGGGGCCATGAGCAGTACTTC.

The CDR3 here is CASTDPNTDTQYF. The CDR3 nucleotides are TGTGCCAGCACCGACCCTAACACAGATACGCAGTATTTT. The chain has TRBV6-5 and TRBJ2-3; unclear D gene. CDR1 and CDR2 (germline): MNHEY, SVGAGI. CDR3 length: 13 residues. Trimming took 7 bases from V and 2 from J, leaving 10 bases between them.

This clonotype has only a few counts. This chain joins TRBV5-1 and TRBJ2-1; 8 bases match TRBD2. Germline CDR1 SGHRS, CDR2 YFSETQ. Trimming cost V 2 bases and J 2 bases; bases outside gene matches: 6. CDR3 length: 16 residues. CDR3 in DNA: TGCGCCAGCAGCTTCGGGGGGGCGACAACCTACAATGAGCAGTTCTTC. Its protein is CASSFGGATTYNEQFF.

V usage is TRBV6-5 and J usage is TRBJ1-1, with D perhaps matching TRBD1 (6 bases). Trimming shortened V by 7 bases and J by 3 bases, and 18 bases separated the two germline ends. The CDR3 consists of 15 residues. Per germline, CDR1 MNHEY and CDR2 SVGAGI. The CDR3 loop is CASILTRTAYTEAFF. CDR3 bases: TGTGCCAGCATTCTAACCCGGACAGCATACACTGAAGCTTTCTTT.

The chain carries TRBV6-5 and TRBJ2-4; the D gene is possibly TRBD2 (6 bases). TRBJ2-5 explains the end of the DNA better; the J call may be wrong. CDR3 size: 13 residues. Germline V CDR1 and CDR2: MNHEY, SVGAGI. The CDR3 region is CASNPGDRETQYF. The CDR3 DNA reads as TGTGCCAGCAACCCGGGGGATCGAGAGACCCAGTACTTC.

A few counts support this clonotype. The rearrangement links TRBV5-5 to TRBJ1-6, with D unresolved. Between the trimmed V and J ends, which lost 6 bases and 7 bases, there was a span of 17 bases. Germline values: CDR1 SGHKS, CDR2 YYEKEE (reference sequence). The CDR3 consists of 15 residues. The CDR3 nucleotides are TGTGCCAGCATCCCCGCGTACAGACGAAATTCACCCCTCCACTTT. This encodes CASIPAYRRNSPLHF.

The rearrangement uses TRBV11-2 and TRBJ2-1, with D tentatively TRBD1 (7 bases). CDR1 is SGHAT and CDR2 is FQNNGV in the germline V gene. The ends were cut back, 3 bases at V and 13 bases at J, with 13 bases in the middle. The CDR3 runs to 12 residues. CDR3 region: CASSFAGTDQFF. DNA for the CDR3: TGTGCCAGCAGCTTCGCGGGGACAGACCAGTTCTTC.

The rearrangement joins TRBV10-3 to TRBJ2-3; no clear D. V lost 0 bases, J lost 10 bases, and 8 bases lay in between. There are 12 residues in the CDR3. Germline V lookup: CDR1 ENHRY, CDR2 SYGVKD. CDR3 coding DNA: TGTGCCATCAGTGAGTCCAGAACGGCGCAGTATTTT. This encodes CAISESRTAQYF.